The 18 T cell receptor beta chains listed next were all sequenced from one sample in a study of T cell responses to AZD1222 COVID-19 vaccine. Assay: immunoSEQ multiplex PCR; the TCRdb copy retains only in-frame clones and omits some. This table has approximately 110,000 clones, approximately 88% appearing once. Material: peripheral blood, obtained on day 0 of AZD1222 vaccination. The receptors originated from an adult in good health.

J is TRBJ1-1 and V is TRBV30; no clear D gene. Looked up from germline, CDR1 is GTSNPN and CDR2 is SVGIG (reference sequence). The V end was cut by 0 bases, the J end by 5 bases, with 10 bases between. The CDR3 sequence is 13 residues long. CDR3 in DNA: TGTGCCTGGAGTGTAACCGAAGGGACTGAAGCTTTCTTT. Residues: CAWSVTEGTEAFF. Based on the CDR3 plus reference TRBV30 and TRBJ1-1, the full variable domain is SQTIHQWPATLVQPVGSPLSLECTVEGTSNPNLYWYRQAAGRGLQLLFYSVGIGQISSEVPQNLSASRPQDRQFILSSKKLLLSDSGFYLCAWSVTEGTEAFFGQGTRLTVV.

The chain couples TRBV18 to TRBJ2-1, with TRBD1 identical over 7 bases. V dropped 4 bases and J dropped 6; count of bases not matched to a gene: 9. The CDR3 totals 15 residues. The germline V gene encodes CDR1 KGHSH and CDR2 LQKENI. CDR3 DNA sequence: TGTGCCAGCTCACTCTTGACCGGACAGGTCAATGAGCAGTTCTTC. Translating it yields CASSLLTGQVNEQFF. Full variable domain (rest looked up from reference TRBV18 and TRBJ2-1): NAGVMQNPRHLVRRRGQEARLRCSPMKGHSHVYWYRQLPEEGLKFMVYLQKENIIDESGMPKERFSAEFPKEGPSILRIQQVVRGDSAAYFCASSLLTGQVNEQFFGPGTRLTVL.

The chain uses TRBV28 and TRBJ2-3, with D unclear. Looked up from germline, CDR1 is MDHEN and CDR2 is SYDVKM. Trimming shortened V by 1 base and J by 8 bases, and 10 bases separated the two germline ends. The CDR3 runs to 13 residues. CDR3 nucleotide sequence: TGTGCCAGCAGTTTATCTGGGTCAGGTACGCAGTATTTT. Its translation: CASSLSGSGTQYF.

V gene TRBV7-9 combines with J gene TRBJ1-2; no definite D call. The V end was cut by 5 bases, the J end by 2 bases, with 9 bases between. From germline, CDR1 is SEHNR and CDR2 FQNEAQ (reference sequence). The CDR3 is 13 residues long. The CDR3 here is CASSVEENYGYTF. In nucleotides, the CDR3 is TGTGCCAGCAGCGTGGAAGAAAACTATGGCTACACCTTC.

This chain joins TRBV6-5 and TRBJ1-6; 11 bases map to TRBD1. J lost 7 bases, V lost 4 bases, and 3 bases had no gene match. CDR1 MNHEY and CDR2 SVGAGI come from the germline V gene. The CDR3 sequence is 15 residues long. CDR3 loop: CASSLGQGANSPLHF. CDR3 nucleotides: TGTGCCAGCAGTTTAGGACAGGGGGCAAATTCACCCCTCCACTTT.

This chain joins TRBV11-1 and TRBJ1-4, with D perhaps matching TRBD1 (6 bases). The V gene lost 4 bases and the J gene lost 0 bases, with 12 bases spanning the gap. Germline lookup yields CDR1 SGHAT and CDR2 FQDESV (reference sequence). The CDR3 is made up of 16 amino acids. CDR3 sequence reads: CASSSGTKATNEKLFF. In DNA form, the CDR3 reads TGTGCCAGCAGCTCGGGGACAAAAGCAACTAATGAAAAACTGTTTTTT.

The genes are TRBV4-2 and TRBJ1-2, with no clear D. CDR3 size: 15 residues. The V and J ends lost 0 bases and 10 bases respectively, with 18 bases between them. Germline values: CDR1 LGHNA, CDR2 YNFKEQ. In DNA form, the CDR3 reads TGTGCCAGCAGCCAAGATGCAGGCCAGACGAGGTCCTACACCTTC. Protein sequence: CASSQDAGQTRSYTF.

This clone showed up just once. This sequence joins TRBV25-1 and TRBJ1-2, with a tentative D call TRBD1 (5 bases). Trimming cost V 4 bases and J 6 bases, with 15 bases left between them. There are 14 residues in the CDR3. Germline CDR1 MGHDK, CDR2 SYGVNS. CDR3 bases: TGTGCCAGCAGTGTAAACCAGGGAGCTGATGGCTACACCTTC. Translating gives CASSVNQGADGYTF.

The sample holds many counts of this clone. The chain has TRBV11-2 and TRBJ2-7; no definite D call. Between the trimmed V and J ends, which lost 2 bases and 0 bases, there was a span of 11 bases. The CDR3 runs 15 residues. CDR1 SGHAT and CDR2 FQNNGV come from the germline V gene. The DNA of the CDR3 is TGTGCCAGCAGCTTAAGCCCGGCTAGCTCCTACGAGCAGTACTTC. Its protein is CASSLSPASSYEQYF.

V usage is TRBV24-1 and J usage is TRBJ1-2; 9 nucleotides match TRBD1. V lost 4 bases to trimming and J lost 4 bases; unmatched junction nucleotides: 6. Per germline, CDR1 KGHDR and CDR2 SFDVKD. This CDR3 has 15 residues. Written as DNA, the CDR3 is TGTGCCACCAGTGACCAGGGGACAGGGACCTATGGCTACACCTTC. As protein: CATSDQGTGTYGYTF.

To note about this clone: At the DNA level, this CDR3 is encoded by other sequences in the same sample as well. The rearrangement links TRBV28 to TRBJ2-3, with a tentative D call TRBD2 (5 bases). Trimming took 6 bases from V and 6 from J, leaving 10 bases between them. Germline V gene lookup returns CDR1 MDHEN and CDR2 SYDVKM. CDR3 length: 12 amino acids. CDR3 region: CASRGDGDTQYF. The CDR3 DNA reads as TGTGCCAGCAGGGGAGATGGGGATACGCAGTATTTT.

This chain joins TRBV7-2 and TRBJ2-2; a possible D gene is TRBD2 (5 bases). The V end lost 5 bases, the J end lost 1 base, and 11 bases lay between the germline ends. Germline V gene sequence: CDR1 SGHTA, CDR2 FQGNSA. The CDR3 totals 15 residues. The CDR3 is CASSPTSRNTGELFF. In nucleotides, the CDR3 is TGTGCCAGCAGCCCAACTAGTAGGAACACCGGGGAGCTGTTTTTT.

This clone was picked up one time. The rearrangement joins TRBV24-1 to TRBJ2-1; D might be TRBD1 (5 bases). The CDR3 is made up of 12 amino acids. The V gene lost 4 bases and the J gene lost 8 bases, with 8 bases spanning the gap. CDR1 is KGHDR, CDR2 SFDVKD, per germline. This CDR3 reads CATSERRDEQFF. CDR3 in DNA: TGTGCCACCAGTGAGCGCAGGGATGAGCAGTTCTTC.

The J gene is TRBJ2-5, the V gene TRBV12-3 or TRBV12-4; 8 bases align to TRBD2. V lost 8 bases to trimming and J lost 5 bases; unmatched junction nucleotides: 4. CDR3 size: 12 residues. As DNA, the CDR3 is TGTGCCAGCCGTCGGGGGGGTGAGACCCAGTACTTC. Encoded protein: CASRRGGETQYF.

The chain uses TRBV5-6 and TRBJ2-5, with D possibly being TRBD2 (5 bases). Trimming cost V 2 bases and J 5 bases, with 13 bases left between them. The CDR3 consists of 14 residues. Per germline, CDR1 SGHDT and CDR2 YYEEEE. The DNA for the CDR3 is TGTGCCAGCAGCTTATGGACTGCACAGGAGACCCAGTACTTC. Its protein product is CASSLWTAQETQYF.

This clone was picked up one time. The chain couples TRBV2 to TRBJ2-2; tentative D call: TRBD2 (6 bases). CDR1 is SNHLY, CDR2 FYNNEI, per germline. The CDR3 covers 12 residues. Between the trimmed V and J ends, which lost 6 bases and 5 bases, there was a span of 7 bases. The CDR3 DNA follows: TGTGCCAGCAGAGGAGGGACCGGGGAGCTGTTTTTT. It yields the protein CASRGGTGELFF.

The rearrangement joins TRBV30 to TRBJ2-4; D ambiguous. V lost 3 bases and J lost 3, with 12 bases in between. The germline CDR1 and CDR2 sequences are GTSNPN and SVGIG (reference sequence). The CDR3 totals 14 residues. The DNA of the CDR3 is TGTGCCTGGAGCCTGGGGTTGGGCAAAAACATTCAGTACTTC. It translates to CAWSLGLGKNIQYF.

Here the CDR3 reads CASGTSGGGTDTQYF. The CDR3 DNA reads as TGTGCCAGCGGGACTAGCGGGGGGGGCACAGATACGCAGTATTTT. J is TRBJ2-3 and V is TRBV6-5, with TRBD2 matching 16 bases. V dropped 8 bases and J dropped 1; count of bases not matched to a gene: 0. CDR3 size: 15 residues. CDR1 and CDR2 from the germline V gene are MNHEY and SVGAGI.